What follows are 4 T cell receptor beta chains derived from one specimen sequenced in a study of cytomegalovirus exposure and HLA in healthy donors. The PCR ran on 60 Vbeta and 13 Jbeta primers. Some clones are missing from TCRdb's copy, which holds only in-frame ones; the method was immunoSEQ multiplex PCR. The sample contains 100,000 to 150,000 clones, around four fifths of which appear only once. The source material was PBMCs. These receptors all stem from a boy aged 10-17 years in good health and CMV-seronegative.

The chain has TRBV11-2 and TRBJ2-1; possibly TRBD2 for D (6 bases). The V end was cut by 1 base, the J end by 2 bases, with 6 bases between. Germline V gene data show CDR1 as SGHAT and CDR2 as FQNNGV. The CDR3 runs 14 residues. The CDR3 DNA sequence: TGTGCCAGCAGCTTAGGCGGGGCCTACAATGAGCAGTTCTTC. Translating it yields CASSLGGAYNEQFF.

The gene calls are TRBV5-4 and TRBJ1-1; a weak D match, TRBD1 (5 bases). The germline V gene encodes CDR1 SGHNT and CDR2 YYREEE (reference sequence). The CDR3 has 14 amino acids. Trimming shortened V by 5 bases and J by 5 bases, and 16 bases separated the two germline ends. The CDR3 coding sequence is TGTGCCAGCAGTTTTGACAGCTCTTCTACTGAAGCTTTCTTT. Its protein is CASSFDSSSTEAFF.

The rearrangement joins TRBV7-2 to TRBJ2-3, with a tentative D call TRBD2 (7 bases). The length of the CDR3 is 14 residues. Germline CDR1 reads SGHTA; CDR2 reads FQGNSA. V lost 8 bases, J lost 5 bases, and 17 bases lay in between. The CDR3 coding sequence is TGTGCCAGCCGGGGGGCGGAGAGGAGAGATACGCAGTATTTT. The encoded protein is CASRGAERRDTQYF. Drawing the rest from reference TRBV7-2 and TRBJ2-3, the complete variable domain is GAGVSQSPSNKVTEKGKDVELRCDPISGHTALYWYRQSLGQGLEFLIYFQGNSAPDKSGLPSDRFSAERTGGSVSTLTIQRTQQEDSAVYLCASRGAERRDTQYFGPGTRLTVL.

The chain combines TRBV27 with TRBJ2-1; possibly TRBD2 for D (6 bases). The CDR3 extends over 16 amino acids. Trimming took 4 bases from V and 0 from J, leaving 13 bases between them. The germline gives CDR1 MNHEY, CDR2 SMNVEV (reference sequence). The CDR3 bases are TGTGCCAGCAGTTCCCTGGTGGGGGGCTCCTACAATGAGCAGTTCTTC. Translating it yields CASSSLVGGSYNEQFF.